The rows below give T cell receptor beta chains drawn from one sample of a study of CD8+ T cells in alopecia areata. Assay: immunoSEQ multiplex PCR; the TCRdb copy retains only in-frame clones and omits some. The sample shows over 50,000 clones, about 45% of them seen only once. The starting material was CD8+ T cells sorted from blood, obtained at week 0. These receptors all stem from a human donor with alopecia areata. CDR3s include the opening cysteine and the closing phenylalanine or tryptophan. The order of the fields is V gene, J gene, CDR3 protein.

>TRBV18|TRBJ2-1
CASSPPGDNEQFF
>TRBV23-1|TRBJ2-5
CASSQSNREQETQYF
>TRBV9|TRBJ2-7
CASSATRYEQYF
>TRBV6-5|TRBJ2-2
CASSGIAGGLGELFF
>TRBV2|TRBJ1-2
CASSGTNRGSNYGYTF
>TRBV30|TRBJ2-1
CACEGLAGVSNEQFF
>TRBV11-2|TRBJ1-2
CASSTYSGGGGRGYTF
>TRBV7-9|TRBJ2-5
CASSPTTSGSQETQYF
>TRBV6-1|TRBJ2-3
CASSSGQQEPDTQYF
>TRBV30|TRBJ1-5
CAWSDPNQPQHF
>TRBV30|TRBJ2-2
CAWSEEGAYYTGELFF
>TRBV19|TRBJ2-7
CASSPGTSGSYEQYF
>TRBV29-1|TRBJ2-7
CSVELPLAGEYERYF
>TRBV7-9|TRBJ2-5
CASSSLDKQETQYF
>TRBV19|TRBJ2-1
CASSPRLADNEQFF
>TRBV6-5|TRBJ2-3
CASSNSQGTDTQYF
>TRBV9|TRBJ2-1
CASSAAGVEQFF
>TRBV7-9|TRBJ2-1
CASFGGVPYNEQFF
>TRBV20-1|TRBJ1-2
CSASGGYTF